Presented here are 18 T cell receptor beta chains from one specimen sequenced in a study of blood T cell repertoires in COVID-19. Repertoires were generated with immunoSEQ multiplex PCR, while TCRdb's copy carries only in-frame clones and drops some. The sample has nearly 110,000 clones, roughly four fifths seen once. The sample taken for sequencing was peripheral blood. These receptors originate from a woman aged 60 to 75 with acute or convalescent COVID-19.

The V call is TRBV4-1, the J call TRBJ2-1; 9 bases are shared with TRBD2. The ends lost 1 base at V and 4 bases at J; junction bases unmatched: 5. The CDR3 is 16 residues long. CDR1 MGHRA and CDR2 YSYEKL come from the germline V gene. Here the CDR3 reads CASSQGAGGIYNEQFF. For the CDR3, the DNA is TGCGCCAGCAGCCAAGGGGCGGGGGGGATATACAATGAGCAGTTCTTC.

This clone appeared many times. The chain recombines TRBV2 with TRBJ1-2; 12 nucleotides agree with TRBD1. The CDR3 covers 15 residues. CDR1 SNHLY and CDR2 FYNNEI come from the germline V gene. V trimming: 6 bases; J trimming: 5 bases; junction bases outside the gene matches: 7. CDR3: CASRWDRGREYGYTF. The DNA for the CDR3 is TGTGCCAGCAGATGGGACAGGGGGCGGGAGTATGGCTACACCTTC.

The chain links TRBV7-2 to TRBJ2-2; D is perhaps TRBD2 (6 bases). CDR1 SGHTA and CDR2 FQGNSA come from the germline V gene. Trimming removed 1 base from V and 3 bases from J, with 12 bases in between. The CDR3 contains 16 residues. The CDR3 bases are TGTGCCAGCAGCTTAGGCCTTGGAGGGTACACCGGGGAGCTGTTTTTT. This sequence encodes CASSLGLGGYTGELFF.

This chain joins TRBV5-1 and TRBJ2-5, with a tentative D call TRBD1 (5 bases). The CDR3 length is 13 residues. Germline V gene data show CDR1 as SGHRS and CDR2 as YFSETQ. V was trimmed by 4 bases and J by 4 bases, leaving 11 bases between them. This chain's CDR3 is CASSPRGAETQYF. The CDR3 DNA reads TGCGCCAGCAGCCCCCGTGGGGCAGAGACCCAGTACTTC.

V and J are TRBV9 and TRBJ2-3, with a tentative D call TRBD2 (5 bases). Trimming cost V 0 bases and J 1 base, with 12 bases left between them. The CDR3 covers 16 residues. The germline CDR1 and CDR2 sequences are SGDLS and YYNGEE. The chain's CDR3 is CASSVAGGRGTDTQYF. In nucleotides, the CDR3 is TGTGCCAGCAGCGTAGCAGGAGGTAGGGGCACAGATACGCAGTATTTT.

This chain connects TRBV5-5 to TRBJ1-3; D remains ambiguous. Trimming stripped 4 bases from V and 3 bases from J, with 11 bases between. The CDR3 is 14 residues long. The germline V gene has CDR1 SGHKS and CDR2 YYEKEE (reference sequence). CDR3 sequence reads: CASSQEGRGNTIYF. The CDR3 coding sequence is TGTGCCAGCAGCCAGGAGGGCCGTGGAAACACCATATATTTT. The complete variable domain, with remaining parts taken from reference TRBV5-5 and TRBJ1-3, reads DAGVTQSPTHLIKTRGQQVTLRCSPISGHKSVSWYQQVLGQGPQFIFQYYEKEERGRGNFPDRFSARQFPNYSSELNVNALLLGDSALYLCASSQEGRGNTIYFGEGSWLTVV.

The rearrangement links TRBV4-2 to TRBJ1-1, with 8 bases fitting TRBD1. Unmatched junction bases numbered 11, after V lost 4 bases and J lost 1 base. Germline lookup yields CDR1 LGHNA and CDR2 YNFKEQ. The CDR3 runs to 17 residues. The CDR3 DNA is TGTGCCAGCAGCCTCCTGTCTACCAGGGGGCCGAACACTGAAGCTTTCTTT. Its protein is CASSLLSTRGPNTEAFF.

V and J are TRBV30 and TRBJ2-7, with 7 bases matching TRBD1. This CDR3 is built from 15 residues. V shed 3 bases, J shed 1 base, and the junction held 9 bases outside the gene matches. The germline gives CDR1 GTSNPN, CDR2 SVGIG (reference sequence). The DNA of the CDR3 is TGTGCCTGGAGCGCACTCCTCAGGGGGTCCTACGAGCAGTACTTC. Translated: CAWSALLRGSYEQYF.

The chain is built from TRBV9 and TRBJ1-2; the D is unclear. V lost 6 bases, J lost 2 bases, and 17 bases lay in between. Germline assignment: CDR1 SGDLS and CDR2 YYNGEE. This CDR3 comprises 15 residues. CDR3: CASTKDPRENYGYTF. Written as DNA, the CDR3 is TGTGCCAGCACCAAGGACCCACGGGAAAACTATGGCTACACCTTC. Based on the CDR3 plus reference TRBV9 and TRBJ1-2, the full variable domain is DSGVTQTPKHLITATGQRVTLRCSPRSGDLSVYWYQQSLDQGLQFLIQYYNGEERAKGNILERFSAQQFPDLHSELNLSSLELGDSALYFCASTKDPRENYGYTFGSGTRLTVV.

The CDR3, as DNA: TGTGCCAGCAGCTTAGGGTCGGCAGGACAGGGGCCCCGTAATAATTTCTTT. It codes for CASSLGSAGQGPRNNFF. This chain links TRBV13 with TRBJ1-1; 9 bases map to TRBD1. CDR1 is PRHDT and CDR2 is FYEKMQ in the germline V gene (reference sequence). The ends lost 0 bases at V and 13 bases at J; junction bases unmatched: 18. CDR3 length: 17 amino acids.

The CDR3 sequence: CASSSVTSGDTQYF. For the CDR3, the DNA is TGCGCCAGCAGCTCAGTCACCTCAGGAGATACGCAGTATTTT. This chain uses TRBV5-1 with TRBJ2-3, with no clear D. Germline V gene data show CDR1 as SGHRS and CDR2 as YFSETQ. This CDR3 is built from 14 residues. V was pared by 3 bases and J by 5 bases, with 13 bases between.

The V gene is TRBV30, the J gene TRBJ1-6; D is undetermined. The CDR3 is 12 residues long. Trimming stripped 5 bases from V and 5 bases from J, with 7 bases between. Germline lookup yields CDR1 GTSNPN and CDR2 SVGIG (reference sequence). This chain's CDR3 is CAWGQNNSPLHF. The CDR3 nucleotides read TGTGCCTGGGGCCAGAATAATTCACCCCTCCACTTT.

The chain has TRBV6-6 and TRBJ2-2, with D possibly TRBD1 on 5 matching bases. The V and J ends lost 1 base and 3 bases respectively, with 12 bases between them. Germline values: CDR1 MNHNY, CDR2 SVGAGI (reference sequence). The CDR3 runs 16 residues. The CDR3 bases are TGTGCCAGCAGTTACTTGCTAAGGGGCGACACCGGGGAGCTGTTTTTT. Translated, it gives CASSYLLRGDTGELFF.

The chain joins TRBV29-1 to TRBJ1-2; 7 bases match TRBD1. The V and J ends lost 5 bases and 3 bases, in that order; junction bases with no gene match: 12. This CDR3 is 15 amino acids long. Germline V gene data show CDR1 as SQVTM and CDR2 as ANQGSEA. CDR3 DNA: TGCAGCGTTCGAAGACAGGGCGCATCGGACTATGGCTACACCTTC. Its protein is CSVRRQGASDYGYTF.

The CDR3 spells CASSPLGTGTNEQFF. The CDR3 coding sequence is TGTGCCAGCAGCCCGCTCGGGACAGGTACGAATGAGCAGTTCTTC. The V call is TRBV5-6, the J call TRBJ2-1; 8 bases agree with TRBD1. The CDR3 is 15 amino acids. Germline V gene sequence: CDR1 SGHDT, CDR2 YYEEEE. The V and J ends lost 4 bases and 7 bases, in that order; junction bases with no gene match: 10.

Concerning this clone: Within the sample, other DNA sequences also encode this same CDR3. This rearrangement joins TRBV28 to TRBJ2-1; D possibly corresponds to TRBD1 (6 bases). The CDR3 extends over 14 amino acids. The V end was cut by 2 bases, the J end by 4 bases, with 9 bases between. Looked up from germline, CDR1 is MDHEN and CDR2 is SYDVKM. The CDR3 is CASSLRGQYNEQFF. In DNA, the CDR3 is TGTGCCAGCAGTTTACGAGGACAGTACAATGAGCAGTTCTTC.

This clone showed up just once. V is TRBV10-1 and J is TRBJ2-1; D uncertain. With 3 bases removed from V and 6 bases from J, the gap between germline ends came to 12 bases. Germline assignment: CDR1 WNHNN and CDR2 SYGVQD (reference sequence). This CDR3 spans 14 amino acids. Written as DNA, the CDR3 is TGCGCCAGCAGTGAAAGGCGCGGAAGCAATGAGCAGTTCTTC. Its protein is CASSERRGSNEQFF.

The rearrangement joins TRBV7-2 to TRBJ1-2; 12 bases map to TRBD1. The length of the CDR3 is 15 residues. CDR1 and CDR2 (germline): SGHTA, FQGNSA. Trimming cost V 5 bases and J 6 bases; bases outside gene matches: 7. CDR3 protein: CASSPQGTGGDGYTF. CDR3 sequence (DNA): TGTGCCAGCAGCCCCCAGGGGACAGGGGGCGATGGCTACACCTTC.